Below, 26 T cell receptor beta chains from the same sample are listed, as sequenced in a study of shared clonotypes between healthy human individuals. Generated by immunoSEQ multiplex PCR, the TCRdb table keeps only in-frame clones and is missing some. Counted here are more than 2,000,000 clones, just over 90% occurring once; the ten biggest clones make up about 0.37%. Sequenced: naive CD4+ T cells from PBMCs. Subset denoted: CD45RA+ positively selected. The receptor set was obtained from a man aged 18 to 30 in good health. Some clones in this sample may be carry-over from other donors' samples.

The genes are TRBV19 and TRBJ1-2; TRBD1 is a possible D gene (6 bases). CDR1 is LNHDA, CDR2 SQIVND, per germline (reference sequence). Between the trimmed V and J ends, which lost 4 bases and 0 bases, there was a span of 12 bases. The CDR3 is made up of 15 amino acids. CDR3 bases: TGTGCCAGTAGTACCCAAGGGGGTCCTAACTATGGCTACACCTTC. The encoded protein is CASSTQGGPNYGYTF.

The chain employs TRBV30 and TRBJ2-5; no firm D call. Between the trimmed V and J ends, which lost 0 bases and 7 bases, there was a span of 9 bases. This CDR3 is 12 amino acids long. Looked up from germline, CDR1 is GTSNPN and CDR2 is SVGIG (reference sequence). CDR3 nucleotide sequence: TGTGCCTGGAGTGTAGTGGGCGCGACCCAGTACTTC. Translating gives CAWSVVGATQYF.

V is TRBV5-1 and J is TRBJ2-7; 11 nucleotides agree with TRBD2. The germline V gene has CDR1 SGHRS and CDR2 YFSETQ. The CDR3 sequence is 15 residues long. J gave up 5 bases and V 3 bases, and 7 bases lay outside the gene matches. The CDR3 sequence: CASSSIAGGPNEQYF. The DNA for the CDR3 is TGCGCCAGCAGCTCTATAGCGGGAGGGCCAAACGAGCAGTACTTC.

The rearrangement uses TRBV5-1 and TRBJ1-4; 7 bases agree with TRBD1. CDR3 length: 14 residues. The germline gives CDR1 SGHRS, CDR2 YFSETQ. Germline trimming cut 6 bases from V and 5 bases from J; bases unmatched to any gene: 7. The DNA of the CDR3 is TGCGCCAGCACCAGGGACAGTTTGAATGAAAAACTGTTTTTT. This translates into CASTRDSLNEKLFF. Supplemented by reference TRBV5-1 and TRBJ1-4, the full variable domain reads KAGVTQTPRYLIKTRGQQVTLSCSPISGHRSVSWYQQTPGQGLQFLFEYFSETQRNKGNFPGRFSGRQFSNSRSEMNVSTLELGDSALYLCASTRDSLNEKLFFGSGTQLSVL.

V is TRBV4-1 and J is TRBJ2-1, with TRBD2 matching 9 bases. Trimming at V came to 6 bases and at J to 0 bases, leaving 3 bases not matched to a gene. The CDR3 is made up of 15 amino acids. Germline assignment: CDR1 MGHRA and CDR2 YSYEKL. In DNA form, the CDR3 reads TGCGCCAGCAGATTAGCGGGAGTCTCCTACAATGAGCAGTTCTTC. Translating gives CASRLAGVSYNEQFF.

The CDR3 DNA reads TGTGCCAGCAGTTTGCAGGGCACTACCTACGAGCAGTACTTC. Amino acids: CASSLQGTTYEQYF. V gene TRBV27 combines with J gene TRBJ2-7, with D perhaps TRBD1 (5 bases). CDR1 is MNHEY and CDR2 is SMNVEV in the germline V gene (reference sequence). V was clipped by 3 bases and J by 2 bases, with 11 bases between them. This CDR3 has 14 residues.

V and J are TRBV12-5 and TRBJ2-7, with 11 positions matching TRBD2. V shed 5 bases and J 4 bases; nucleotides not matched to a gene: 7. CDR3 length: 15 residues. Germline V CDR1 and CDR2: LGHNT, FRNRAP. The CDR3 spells CASGPGTSGIYEQYF. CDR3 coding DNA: TGTGCTAGTGGTCCGGGGACTAGCGGAATATACGAGCAGTACTTC.

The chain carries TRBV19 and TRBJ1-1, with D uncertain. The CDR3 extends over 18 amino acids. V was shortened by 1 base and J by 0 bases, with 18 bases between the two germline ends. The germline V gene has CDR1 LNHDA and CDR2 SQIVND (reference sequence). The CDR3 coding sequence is TGTGCCAGTAGTATAGGTGGTACAATAAAGAGGTTGAACACTGAAGCTTTCTTT. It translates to CASSIGGTIKRLNTEAFF. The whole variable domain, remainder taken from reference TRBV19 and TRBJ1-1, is DGGITQSPKYLFRKEGQNVTLSCEQNLNHDAMYWYRQDPGQGLRLIYYSQIVNDFQKGDIAEGYSVSREKKESFPLTVTSAQKNPTAFYLCASSIGGTIKRLNTEAFFGQGTRLTVV.

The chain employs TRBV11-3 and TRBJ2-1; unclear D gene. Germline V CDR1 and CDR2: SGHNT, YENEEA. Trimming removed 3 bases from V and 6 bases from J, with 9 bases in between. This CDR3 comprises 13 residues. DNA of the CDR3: TGTGCCAGCAGCTTTCGGGCAGTCAATGAGCAGTTCTTC. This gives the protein CASSFRAVNEQFF.

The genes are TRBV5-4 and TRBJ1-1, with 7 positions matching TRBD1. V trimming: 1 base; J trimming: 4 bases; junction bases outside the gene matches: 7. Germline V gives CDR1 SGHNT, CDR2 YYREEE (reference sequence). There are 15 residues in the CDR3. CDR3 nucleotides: TGTGCCAGCAGCTTGAAAGGGGGCTGGAGCACTGAAGCTTTCTTT. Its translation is CASSLKGGWSTEAFF.

The CDR3 region has the DNA TGTGCCAGTAGTCCCAGGGGGTCCCCCTACAATGAGCAGTTCTTC. Protein: CASSPRGSPYNEQFF. The V and J genes are TRBV19 and TRBJ2-1, with 7 bases aligning to TRBD1. J was trimmed by 2 bases and V by 5 bases; bases with no gene match: 6. The germline V gene has CDR1 LNHDA and CDR2 SQIVND (reference sequence). The CDR3 is 15 residues long.

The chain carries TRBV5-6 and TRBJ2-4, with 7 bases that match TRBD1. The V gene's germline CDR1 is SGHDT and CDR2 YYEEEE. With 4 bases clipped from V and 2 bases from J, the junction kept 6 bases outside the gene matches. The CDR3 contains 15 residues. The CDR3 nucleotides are TGTGCCAGCAGCCACAGGGGTAGAACCAAAAACATTCAGTACTTC. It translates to CASSHRGRTKNIQYF.

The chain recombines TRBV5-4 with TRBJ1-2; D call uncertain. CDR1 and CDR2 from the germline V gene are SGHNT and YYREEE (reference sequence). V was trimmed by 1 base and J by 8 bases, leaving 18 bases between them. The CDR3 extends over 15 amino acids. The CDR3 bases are TGTGCCAGCAGCTTGCCCCCACACGGTAATTTGGGCTACACCTTC. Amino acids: CASSLPPHGNLGYTF.

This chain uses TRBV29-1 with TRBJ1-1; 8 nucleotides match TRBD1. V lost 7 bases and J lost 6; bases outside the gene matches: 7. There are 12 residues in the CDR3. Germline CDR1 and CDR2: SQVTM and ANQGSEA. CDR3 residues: CSGIQGAAEAFF. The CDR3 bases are TGCAGCGGAATCCAGGGGGCCGCTGAAGCTTTCTTT.

CDR3 in DNA: TGTGCCAGCAGCTTAGCGGACGGATACTATGGCTACACCTTC. Its protein product is CASSLADGYYGYTF. The V call is TRBV7-2, the J call TRBJ1-2; no clear D. V was cut by 0 bases and J by 3 bases, with 8 bases left in between. CDR3 length: 14 residues. Germline V gene lookup returns CDR1 SGHTA and CDR2 FQGNSA.

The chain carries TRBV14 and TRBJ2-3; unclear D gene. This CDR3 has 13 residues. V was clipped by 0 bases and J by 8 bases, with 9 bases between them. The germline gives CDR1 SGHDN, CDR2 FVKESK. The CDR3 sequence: CASSQERYVTQYF. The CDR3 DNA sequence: TGTGCCAGCAGCCAAGAACGTTATGTTACGCAGTATTTT.

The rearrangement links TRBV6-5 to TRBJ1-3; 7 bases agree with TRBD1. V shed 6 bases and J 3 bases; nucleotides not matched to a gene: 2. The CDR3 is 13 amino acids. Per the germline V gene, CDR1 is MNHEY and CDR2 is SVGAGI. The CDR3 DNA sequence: TGTGCCAGCAGACAGGGGTATGGAAACACCATATATTTT. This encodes CASRQGYGNTIYF.

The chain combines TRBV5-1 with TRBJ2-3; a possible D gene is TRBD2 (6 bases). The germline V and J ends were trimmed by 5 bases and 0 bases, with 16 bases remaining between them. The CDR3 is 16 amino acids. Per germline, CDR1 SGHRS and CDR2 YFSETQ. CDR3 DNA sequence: TGCGCCAGCAGTTTGTTTAGCGGAACTAGCACAGATACGCAGTATTTT. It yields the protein CASSLFSGTSTDTQYF.

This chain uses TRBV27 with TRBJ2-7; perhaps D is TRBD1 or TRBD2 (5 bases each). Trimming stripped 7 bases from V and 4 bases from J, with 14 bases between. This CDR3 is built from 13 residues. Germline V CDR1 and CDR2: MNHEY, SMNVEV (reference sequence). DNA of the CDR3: TGTGCCAGCACGAGGGGCACCCCTTACGAGCAGTACTTC. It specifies CASTRGTPYEQYF.

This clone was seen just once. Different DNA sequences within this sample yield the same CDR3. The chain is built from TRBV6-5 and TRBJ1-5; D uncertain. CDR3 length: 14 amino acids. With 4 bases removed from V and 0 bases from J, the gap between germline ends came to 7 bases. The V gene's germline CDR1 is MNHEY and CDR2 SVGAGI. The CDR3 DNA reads TGTGCCAGCAGTTCCGGTTATAGCAATCAGCCCCAGCATTTT. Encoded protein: CASSSGYSNQPQHF.

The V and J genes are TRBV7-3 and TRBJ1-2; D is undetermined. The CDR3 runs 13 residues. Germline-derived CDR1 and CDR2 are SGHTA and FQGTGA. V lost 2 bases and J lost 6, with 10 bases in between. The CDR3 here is CASSLLIRDGYTF. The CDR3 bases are TGTGCCAGCAGCTTATTAATTAGGGATGGCTACACCTTC. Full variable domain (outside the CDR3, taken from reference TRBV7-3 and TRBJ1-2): GAGVSQTPSNKVTEKGKYVELRCDPISGHTALYWYRQSLGQGPEFLIYFQGTGAADDSGLPNDRFFAVRPEGSVSTLKIQRTERGDSAVYLCASSLLIRDGYTFGSGTRLTVV.

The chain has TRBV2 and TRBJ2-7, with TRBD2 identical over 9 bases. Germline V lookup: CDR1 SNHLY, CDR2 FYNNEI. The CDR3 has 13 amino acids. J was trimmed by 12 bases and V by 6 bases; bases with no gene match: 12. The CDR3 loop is CASSEGLAQGRYF. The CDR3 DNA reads TGTGCCAGCAGCGAGGGACTAGCTCAGGGGCGGTACTTC. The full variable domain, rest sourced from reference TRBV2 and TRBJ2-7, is EPEVTQTPSHQVTQMGQEVILRCVPISNHLYFYWYRQILGQKVEFLVSFYNNEISEKSEIFDDQFSVERPDGSNFTLKIRSTKLEDSAMYFCASSEGLAQGRYFGPGTRLTVT.

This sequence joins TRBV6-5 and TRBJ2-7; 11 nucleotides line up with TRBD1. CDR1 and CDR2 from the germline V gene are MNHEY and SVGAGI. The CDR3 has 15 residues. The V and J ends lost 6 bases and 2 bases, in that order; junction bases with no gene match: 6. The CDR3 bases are TGTGCCAGCAGCAAGGACAGGGGGCCCACCTACGAGCAGTACTTC. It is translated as CASSKDRGPTYEQYF.

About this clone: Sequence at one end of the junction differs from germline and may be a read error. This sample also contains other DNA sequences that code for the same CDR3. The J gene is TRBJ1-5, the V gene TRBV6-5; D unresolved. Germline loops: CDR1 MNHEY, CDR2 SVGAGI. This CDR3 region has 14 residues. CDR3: CASSYGPRNQPQHF. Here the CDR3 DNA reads TGCGCCAGCAGTTACGGTCCGCGCAATCAGCCCCAGCATTTT.

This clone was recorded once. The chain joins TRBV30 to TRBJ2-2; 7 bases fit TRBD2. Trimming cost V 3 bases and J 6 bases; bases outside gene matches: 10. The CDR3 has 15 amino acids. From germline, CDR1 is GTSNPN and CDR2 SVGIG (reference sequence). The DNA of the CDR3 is TGTGCCTGGAGCGGAGCGGGGAGGACCGCCGGGGAGCTGTTTTTT. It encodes CAWSGAGRTAGELFF.

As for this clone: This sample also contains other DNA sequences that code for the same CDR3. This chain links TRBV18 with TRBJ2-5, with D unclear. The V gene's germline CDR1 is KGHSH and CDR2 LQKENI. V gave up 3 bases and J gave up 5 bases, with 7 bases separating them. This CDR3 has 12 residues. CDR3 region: CASSPSRETQYF. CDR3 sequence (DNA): TGTGCCAGCTCACCCAGTCGTGAGACCCAGTACTTC.